These 4 T cell receptor beta chains were sequenced from one sample in a study of Graves' ophthalmopathy and Graves' hyperthyroidism. The sequenced template was RNA, covering the TCR beta CDR3 region. Second-round multiplex PCR followed a first-round RT-PCR using HTBI primers. Via MiXCR, TCRdb re-called the multiplex PCR reads, giving one row per CDR3 protein. Of fewer than 650,000 distinct CDR3 sequences in the sample, about a fifth were seen once. The sample consisted of peripheral blood. Receptors originate from a woman aged 18-30 years with stable Graves' hyperthyroidism. Some clones in this sample may be carry-over from other donors' samples.

This clonotype was counted many times. The genes are TRBV12-3 or TRBV12-4 and TRBJ1-5, with no clear D. This CDR3 is built from 13 residues. The V gene lost 4 bases and the J gene lost 4 bases, with 8 bases spanning the gap. The chain's CDR3 is CASSSDQNQPQHF. CDR3 in DNA: TGTGCCAGCAGTTCGGACCAGAATCAGCCCCAGCATTTT.

This chain links TRBV11-2 with TRBJ2-6; the D is unclear. Trimming cost V 8 bases and J 2 bases, with 7 bases left between them. The CDR3 covers 13 residues. CDR1 SGHAT and CDR2 FQNNGV come from the germline V gene. Here the CDR3 reads CASPRAGANVLTF. CDR3 nucleotide sequence: TGTGCCAGCCCCCGAGCTGGGGCCAACGTCCTGACTTTC. Together with reference TRBV11-2 and TRBJ2-6, the CDR3 gives the full variable domain: EAGVAQSPRYKIIEKRQSVAFWCNPISGHATLYWYQQILGQGPKLLIQFQNNGVVDDSQLPKDRFSAERLKGVDSTLKIQPAKLEDSAVYLCASPRAGANVLTFGAGSRLTVL.

This clonotype occurred many times. The rearrangement joins TRBV9 to TRBJ1-6; no firm D call. The germline V gene encodes CDR1 SGDLS and CDR2 YYNGEE. This CDR3 is 12 amino acids long. V was cut by 4 bases and J by 8 bases, with 7 bases left in between. This CDR3 is CASSPTDSPLHF. The CDR3 bases are TGTGCCAGCAGCCCGACGGATTCACCCCTCCACTTT.

The chain has TRBV20-1 and TRBJ2-7; D is unclear. CDR3 length: 14 residues. Germline CDR1 reads DFQATT; CDR2 reads SNEGSKA (reference sequence). Between the trimmed V and J ends, which lost 4 bases and 5 bases, there was a span of 18 bases. CDR3 region: CSATLTQASHEQYF. In DNA form, the CDR3 reads TGCAGTGCTACCCTGACTCAGGCGAGCCACGAGCAGTACTTC.